These 14 T cell receptor beta chains were sequenced from one sample in a study of T-cell memory formation after mild COVID-19 (dated by TCRdb to 2020 to 2022). The library relied on 5' RACE. Sequencing relied on an Illumina NovaSeq 6000. The raw public reads went through TCRdb reprocessing: fastp at Q25, MiXCR clone calling, in-frame beta chains kept. Rows are unified per CDR3 protein, each entry keeping the most common DNA and genes. This sample gives 550,000 to 650,000 distinct CDR3 sequences in total; 17% of them show up just once. In total, the top ten clones hold approximately 8.1% of the sample. Sequencing input: PBMCs or a T cell subset sorted from them (not recorded which). These TCRs come from an adult woman who had mild COVID-19 (a few samples of this study predate the infection). The sample titles of this study are shuffled in the database, so cell type and time point are left out; the donor was told from shared clones.

V usage is TRBV7-2 and J usage is TRBJ2-1, with 15 bases that match TRBD2. The CDR3 consists of 19 residues. After removal of 5 bases from V and 3 bases from J, the junction contained 11 bases not matched to a gene. The germline V gene has CDR1 SGHTA and CDR2 FQGNSA. CDR3 amino acids: CASSPGLAGGNSVYNEQFF. In nucleotides, the CDR3 is TGTGCCAGCAGCCCAGGACTAGCGGGGGGGAATTCGGTCTACAATGAGCAGTTCTTC.

This clonotype was seen a few times. V usage is TRBV20-1 and J usage is TRBJ2-3; 11 nucleotides agree with TRBD2. The CDR3 is 16 amino acids. Germline values: CDR1 DFQATT, CDR2 SNEGSKA (reference sequence). J lost 1 base, V lost 6 bases, and 9 bases had no gene match. CDR3 sequence: CSAPPELAGGTDTQYF. The CDR3 nucleotides are TGCAGTGCCCCGCCGGAACTAGCGGGAGGCACAGATACGCAGTATTTT.

This clonotype was observed a few times. This chain joins TRBV29-1 and TRBJ1-1, with D possibly being TRBD1 (6 bases). The CDR3 runs to 14 residues. Germline CDR1 is SQVTM and CDR2 is ANQGSEA. Trimming pared 7 bases from V and 3 bases from J, leaving 18 bases between. DNA for the CDR3: TGCAGCGGGGGACACCTCCAGAGGGACACTGAAGCTTTCTTT. Amino acid sequence: CSGGHLQRDTEAFF.

The chain joins TRBV4-2 to TRBJ2-6; TRBD1 is a possible D gene (5 bases). The CDR3 contains 15 residues. V was cut by 4 bases and J by 3 bases, with 10 bases left in between. CDR1 and CDR2 from the germline V gene are LGHNA and YNFKEQ. The CDR3 coding sequence is TGTGCCAGCAGCCCGCGCAGGGTTGGGGCCAACGTCCTGACTTTC. Its translation: CASSPRRVGANVLTF.

The sample holds a few counts of this clonotype. The chain employs TRBV4-3 and TRBJ1-1; D remains ambiguous. V lost 4 bases to trimming and J lost 6 bases, with 6 bases between them. CDR1 and CDR2 (germline): LGHNA, YSLEER. This CDR3 spans 11 amino acids. The CDR3 sequence is CASSRVSEAFF. In nucleotides, the CDR3 is TGCGCCAGCAGCCGGGTATCTGAAGCTTTCTTT.

The chain uses TRBV30 and TRBJ2-2; D not certain. CDR1 and CDR2 from the germline V gene are GTSNPN and SVGIG (reference sequence). V was cut by 2 bases and J by 7 bases, with 8 bases left in between. This CDR3 has 12 residues. CDR3 DNA: TGTGCCTGGAGTTCCCCCGTCGGGGAGCTGTTTTTT. This codes for CAWSSPVGELFF.

The chain is built from TRBV7-2 and TRBJ1-2; the D gene is possibly TRBD1 (5 bases). The CDR3 contains 15 residues. Germline V gives CDR1 SGHTA, CDR2 FQGNSA. Trimming left V 2 bases short and J 8 bases short, with 18 bases between. CDR3 sequence: CASSLMRQPSWGYTF. The CDR3 nucleotides read TGTGCCAGCAGCTTAATGAGACAGCCGTCGTGGGGCTACACCTTC.

J is TRBJ2-1 and V is TRBV5-1; tentatively, D is TRBD1 (6 bases). Germline CDR1 is SGHRS and CDR2 is YFSETQ. This CDR3 region has 14 residues. Trimming took off 4 bases at V and 2 bases at J, with 10 bases between the two ends. The CDR3: CASSQGSPYNEQFF. The DNA for the CDR3 is TGCGCCAGCAGCCAGGGGTCCCCCTACAATGAGCAGTTCTTC.

J is TRBJ1-4 and V is TRBV4-1; 8 nucleotides line up with TRBD1. Germline trimming cut 0 bases from V and 8 bases from J; bases unmatched to any gene: 11. The germline CDR1 and CDR2 sequences are MGHRA and YSYEKL. The CDR3 contains 17 residues. In DNA, the CDR3 is TGCGCCAGCAGCCAAGACCCAGGGGGCCCCATTGGGGAAAAACTGTTTTTT. It translates to CASSQDPGGPIGEKLFF.

This clonotype has a handful of counts. J is TRBJ2-7 and V is TRBV7-9; 8 positions match TRBD1. The trim removed 5 bases at V and 6 bases at J, leaving 6 bases unmatched. Germline assignment: CDR1 SEHNR and CDR2 FQNEAQ (reference sequence). This CDR3 has 13 residues. The CDR3 reads CASSPGGSGEQYF. The CDR3 region has the DNA TGTGCCAGCAGCCCAGGGGGCTCGGGCGAGCAGTACTTC.

The V gene is TRBV20-1, the J gene TRBJ2-5; maybe TRBD2 (5 bases). The germline V gene has CDR1 DFQATT and CDR2 SNEGSKA (reference sequence). Trimming removed 3 bases from V and 7 bases from J, with 18 bases in between. The CDR3 is made up of 14 amino acids. CDR3 sequence reads: CSASLGNDLRTQYF. CDR3 in DNA: TGCAGTGCTAGTCTCGGGAATGACCTTAGGACCCAGTACTTC.

This chain connects TRBV7-9 to TRBJ1-4, with 8 bases lining up with TRBD1. Losses at the gene ends were 1 base for V and 10 bases for J; bases not matched to a gene: 2. The CDR3 covers 13 residues. The germline V gene encodes CDR1 SEHNR and CDR2 FQNEAQ (reference sequence). The CDR3 reads CASSLGTGTKLFF. The CDR3 DNA follows: TGTGCCAGCAGCTTAGGGACAGGGACAAAACTGTTTTTT. Combining the CDR3 with reference TRBV7-9 and TRBJ1-4 gives the whole variable domain DTGVSQNPRHKITKRGQNVTFRCDPISEHNRLYWYRQTLGQGPEFLTYFQNEAQLEKSRLLSDRFSAERPKGSFSTLEIQRTEQGDSAMYLCASSLGTGTKLFFGSGTQLSVL.

This clonotype was seen more than once but under ten times. J is TRBJ1-2 and V is TRBV6-1; TRBD1 matches 9 bases. The germline V gene has CDR1 MNHNS and CDR2 SASEGT. J lost 4 bases, V lost 3 bases, and 6 bases had no gene match. The CDR3 covers 15 residues. CDR3 loop: CASSEWTGVPYGYTF. The DNA of the CDR3 is TGTGCCAGCAGTGAGTGGACAGGGGTCCCCTATGGCTACACCTTC.

J is TRBJ2-2 and V is TRBV25-1; a weak D match, TRBD2 (7 bases). The CDR3 contains 13 residues. The V end was cut by 5 bases, the J end by 15 bases, with 19 bases between. Looked up from germline, CDR1 is MGHDK and CDR2 is SYGVNS. CDR3 sequence: CASSWGGQAWMFF. In DNA, the CDR3 is TGTGCCAGCAGTTGGGGGGGGCAGGCGTGGATGTTTTTT.